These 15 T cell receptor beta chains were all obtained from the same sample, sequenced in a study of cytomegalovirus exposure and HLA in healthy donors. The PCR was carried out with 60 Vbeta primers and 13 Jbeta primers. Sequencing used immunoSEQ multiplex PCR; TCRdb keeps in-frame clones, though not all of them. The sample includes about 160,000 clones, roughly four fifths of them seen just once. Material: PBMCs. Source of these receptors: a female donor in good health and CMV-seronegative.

CDR3 nucleotide sequence: TGTGCCTGCACCAGTAGCGGCACAGATACGCAGTATTTT. It codes for CACTSSGTDTQYF. The chain combines TRBV5-5 with TRBJ2-3, with D possibly matching TRBD2 (5 bases). CDR1 and CDR2 from the germline V gene are SGHKS and YYEKEE (reference sequence). V shed 10 bases and J shed 1 base, with 13 bases lying between them. CDR3 length: 13 amino acids.

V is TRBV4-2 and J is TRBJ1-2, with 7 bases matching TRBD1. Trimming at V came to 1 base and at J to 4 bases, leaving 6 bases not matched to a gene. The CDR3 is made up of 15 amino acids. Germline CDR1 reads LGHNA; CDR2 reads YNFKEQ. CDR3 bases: TGTGCCAGCAGCCAAGTTGACAGGGTGGGCTATGGCTACACCTTC. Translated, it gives CASSQVDRVGYGYTF.

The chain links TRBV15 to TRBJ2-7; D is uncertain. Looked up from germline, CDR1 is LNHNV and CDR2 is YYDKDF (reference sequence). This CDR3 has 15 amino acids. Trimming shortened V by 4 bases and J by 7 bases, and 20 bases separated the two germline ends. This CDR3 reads CATSTIYGERREQYF. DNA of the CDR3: TGTGCCACCAGCACAATCTATGGCGAAAGGCGGGAGCAGTACTTC.

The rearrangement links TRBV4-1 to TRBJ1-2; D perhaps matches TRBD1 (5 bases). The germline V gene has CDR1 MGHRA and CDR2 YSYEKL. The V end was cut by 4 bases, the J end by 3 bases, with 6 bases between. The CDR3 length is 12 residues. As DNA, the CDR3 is TGCGCCAGCAGCCCGGGGGACTATGGCTACACCTTC. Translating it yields CASSPGDYGYTF.

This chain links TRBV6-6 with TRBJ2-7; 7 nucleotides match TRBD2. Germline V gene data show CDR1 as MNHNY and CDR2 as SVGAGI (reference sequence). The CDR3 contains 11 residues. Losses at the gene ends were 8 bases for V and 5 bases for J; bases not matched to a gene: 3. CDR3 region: CASWEGHEQYF. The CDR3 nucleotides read TGTGCCAGCTGGGAGGGCCACGAGCAGTACTTC.

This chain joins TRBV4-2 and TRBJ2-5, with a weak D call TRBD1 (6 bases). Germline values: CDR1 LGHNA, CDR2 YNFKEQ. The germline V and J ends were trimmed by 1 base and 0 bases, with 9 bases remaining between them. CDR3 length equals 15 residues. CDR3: CASSQGNRDQETQYF. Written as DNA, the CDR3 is TGTGCCAGCAGCCAAGGTAACAGGGACCAAGAGACCCAGTACTTC.

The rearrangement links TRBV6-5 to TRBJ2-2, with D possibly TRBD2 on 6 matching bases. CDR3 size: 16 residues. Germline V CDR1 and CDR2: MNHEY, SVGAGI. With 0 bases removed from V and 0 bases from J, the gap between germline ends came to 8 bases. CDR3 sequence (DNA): TGTGCCAGCAGTTACTCGGCGGGATCGAACACCGGGGAGCTGTTTTTT. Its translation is CASSYSAGSNTGELFF.

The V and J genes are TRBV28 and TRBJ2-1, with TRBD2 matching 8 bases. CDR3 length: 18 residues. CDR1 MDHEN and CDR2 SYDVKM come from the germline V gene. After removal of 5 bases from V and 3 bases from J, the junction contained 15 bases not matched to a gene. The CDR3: CASSAQLGSGRDYNEQFF. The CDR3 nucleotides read TGTGCCAGCAGTGCCCAATTGGGAAGCGGGAGAGACTACAATGAGCAGTTCTTC. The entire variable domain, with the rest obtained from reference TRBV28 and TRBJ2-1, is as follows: DVKVTQSSRYLVKRTGEKVFLECVQDMDHENMFWYRQDPGLGLRLIYFSYDVKMKEKGDIPEGYSVSREKKERFSLILESASTNQTSMYLCASSAQLGSGRDYNEQFFGPGTRLTVL.

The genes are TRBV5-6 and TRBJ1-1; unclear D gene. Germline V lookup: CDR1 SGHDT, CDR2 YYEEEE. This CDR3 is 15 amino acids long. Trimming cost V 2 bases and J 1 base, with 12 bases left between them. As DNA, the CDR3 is TGTGCCAGCAGCTTTAACATCCATCGGAACACTGAAGCTTTCTTT. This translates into CASSFNIHRNTEAFF.

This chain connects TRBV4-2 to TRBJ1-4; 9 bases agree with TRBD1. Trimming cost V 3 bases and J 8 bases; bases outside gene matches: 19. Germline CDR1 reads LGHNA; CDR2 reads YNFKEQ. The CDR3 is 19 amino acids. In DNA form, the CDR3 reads TGTGCCAGCAGCCAGGAGACCGGGACAGGGTACGGGTGGGCCGAAAAACTGTTTTTT. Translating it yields CASSQETGTGYGWAEKLFF.

CDR3 residues: CASSPFRGNEAFF. CDR3 sequence (DNA): TGTGCCAGCAGCCCGTTCAGGGGGAATGAAGCTTTCTTT. The chain couples TRBV14 to TRBJ1-1; 7 bases line up with TRBD1. The germline V gene has CDR1 SGHDN and CDR2 FVKESK. Trimming removed 4 bases from V and 7 bases from J; junction bases left unmatched: 6. This CDR3 contains 13 residues.

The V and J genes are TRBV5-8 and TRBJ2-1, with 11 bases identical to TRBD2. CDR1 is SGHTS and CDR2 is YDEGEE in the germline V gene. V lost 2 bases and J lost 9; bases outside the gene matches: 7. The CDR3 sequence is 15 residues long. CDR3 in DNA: TGTGCCAGCAGCTTCAGCCTAGCGGGGGGTAGTGAGCAGTTCTTC. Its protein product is CASSFSLAGGSEQFF.

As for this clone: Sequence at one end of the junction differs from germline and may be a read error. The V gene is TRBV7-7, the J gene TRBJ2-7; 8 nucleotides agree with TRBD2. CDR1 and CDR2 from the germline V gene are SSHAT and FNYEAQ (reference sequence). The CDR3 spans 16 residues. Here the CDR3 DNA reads TGTGCTAGCAGCTTAACGGGGGGGTCCTCCCCCTACGAGCAGTACTTC. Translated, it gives CASSLTGGSSPYEQYF.

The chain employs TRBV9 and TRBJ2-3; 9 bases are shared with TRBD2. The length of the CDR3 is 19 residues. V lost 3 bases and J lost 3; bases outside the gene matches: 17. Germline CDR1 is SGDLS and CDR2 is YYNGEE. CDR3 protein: CASSATSGLDFSRTDTQYF. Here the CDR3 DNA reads TGTGCCAGCAGCGCGACTAGCGGCCTAGACTTCAGCAGGACAGATACGCAGTATTTT.

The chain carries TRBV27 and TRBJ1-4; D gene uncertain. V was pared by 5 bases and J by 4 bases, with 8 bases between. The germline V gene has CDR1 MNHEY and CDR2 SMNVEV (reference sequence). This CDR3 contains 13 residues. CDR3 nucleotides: TGTGCCAGCAGTGCGACGGGTAATGAAAAACTGTTTTTT. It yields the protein CASSATGNEKLFF.